A selection of T cell receptor beta chains follows, all from one sample in a study of neurological immune-mediated disorders. TCRdb recomputed calls from the 5' RACE reads with MiXCR, one row per CDR3 protein. The table includes about 65,000 distinct CDR3 sequences, 4.1% detected once. The sample was PBMCs. The receptors come from a man aged 45-60 years with multiple sclerosis. CDR3s leave out the opening cysteine and the closing phenylalanine or tryptophan. For some rows the clone size is stated as once, few or many, or as a class when expanded; others skip it.

abundance,v_gene,j_gene,CDR3aa
many,TRBV10-3,TRBJ2-1,AISAGNEQF
many,TRBV5-5,TRBJ2-3,ACNRVSTDTQY
few,TRBV4-3,TRBJ2-3,ASSARTGLSDTQY
.,TRBV15,TRBJ1-2,TTSRDGGRKRGGYT
many,TRBV5-5,TRBJ2-3,ASSLRPGGSGTDTQY
many,TRBV5-1,TRBJ1-1,ASSLEHYTEAF
many,TRBV29-1,TRBJ2-3,SVRPGQSTDTQY
many,TRBV3-1,TRBJ1-1,ASSQYSTSEAF
many,TRBV6-5,TRBJ2-7,ASSSSGTVSYEQY
many,TRBV5-1,TRBJ2-1,ASSFLLAGGSYNEQF
once,TRBV2,TRBJ1-6,AGQPGTGESPLH
.,TRBV4-3,TRBJ2-3,ASSQESPSGGSTDTQY
many,TRBV20-1,TRBJ1-1,SARKPGRSTEAF
few,TRBV5-1,TRBJ2-1,ASSLALADNEQF
many,TRBV7-2,TRBJ2-3,ASSSVGTGAADTQY
many,TRBV2,TRBJ2-5,ASTRGGQETQY
many,TRBV9,TRBJ2-1,ASSVGLAGARNEQF
many,TRBV5-5,TRBJ1-5,ATTALQRAFNQPQH
many,TRBV2,TRBJ2-3,ASKDREVGGTQY
many,TRBV12-3/TRBV12-4,TRBJ1-4,ASRRDSSNEKLF
.,TRBV7-2,TRBJ1-1,ASSLGKLNTEAF
many,TRBV7-9,TRBJ2-7,ASSPPTDEQY
many,TRBV7-9,TRBJ2-1,ASSLVNPKYNEQF
many,TRBV20-1,TRBJ2-1,SARDRVLFNEQF
.,TRBV7-9,TRBJ2-5,ASSRTQWEETQY
many,TRBV13,TRBJ1-4,ASSRGGTNEKLF
many,TRBV5-1,TRBJ2-3,ASSQGQGAADTQY
many,TRBV20-1,TRBJ2-2,SARGMDRATGELF
many,TRBV2,TRBJ2-5,ASSEDQETQY
.,TRBV19,TRBJ1-5,ASSLAQGFSQPQN
few,TRBV5-1,TRBJ2-1,ASSFGGGSNNEQF
many,TRBV5-1,TRBJ2-2,ASSPGRGLFTGELF
many,TRBV20-1,TRBJ1-6,SASNRDPNSPLH
many,TRBV5-1,TRBJ1-1,ASSLGRGLSTEAF
many,TRBV2,TRBJ2-2,ASSLTGTGNTGELF
.,TRBV27,TRBJ1-5,ASSLSRQNQNQPQH
many,TRBV28,TRBJ2-5,ASSSGASYQETQY
many,TRBV12-3/TRBV12-4,TRBJ1-4,ASSARQGGGEKLF
many,TRBV5-1,TRBJ2-4,ASSNLGGFTKNIQY
many,TRBV6-5,TRBJ2-5,ASSYVAGTYETQY
many,TRBV20-1,TRBJ1-5,SASGVSNQPQH
many,TRBV7-9,TRBJ1-3,ASSLVGQFSGNTIY
many,TRBV5-1,TRBJ2-5,ASAILREEETQY
many,TRBV5-1,TRBJ2-1,ASSWEDSSYNEQF
few,TRBV12-3/TRBV12-4,TRBJ2-2,ASSAGLAWGAGELF
medium-sized,TRBV10-3,TRBJ2-7,AIRTRDSLYEQY
many,TRBV12-3/TRBV12-4,TRBJ1-5,ASSGQGDGQPQH
many,TRBV4-1,TRBJ2-3,ASSPRQSSTDTQY
many,TRBV5-1,TRBJ2-2,ASSSTGLANTGELF
many,TRBV7-7,TRBJ2-1,ASSFNPPGLSGNEQF
many,TRBV5-1,TRBJ1-3,ASSPRASTGNTIY
many,TRBV29-1,TRBJ2-3,SDSSGGLDTQY
many,TRBV5-1,TRBJ2-4,ASSLAGRSIQY
many,TRBV7-2,TRBJ2-7,ASSLDNQAIEQY
many,TRBV3-1,TRBJ2-5,ASSPLLAGGGETQY
many,TRBV20-1,TRBJ1-5,SAEQGNQPQH
many,TRBV3-1,TRBJ2-2,ASSHSRTGNTGELF
many,TRBV3-1,TRBJ2-1,ASSQIAGGPYNEQF
.,TRBV20-1,TRBJ2-2,SAKGGHNTGELF
many,TRBV7-2,TRBJ2-7,ASSWDRGRNEQY